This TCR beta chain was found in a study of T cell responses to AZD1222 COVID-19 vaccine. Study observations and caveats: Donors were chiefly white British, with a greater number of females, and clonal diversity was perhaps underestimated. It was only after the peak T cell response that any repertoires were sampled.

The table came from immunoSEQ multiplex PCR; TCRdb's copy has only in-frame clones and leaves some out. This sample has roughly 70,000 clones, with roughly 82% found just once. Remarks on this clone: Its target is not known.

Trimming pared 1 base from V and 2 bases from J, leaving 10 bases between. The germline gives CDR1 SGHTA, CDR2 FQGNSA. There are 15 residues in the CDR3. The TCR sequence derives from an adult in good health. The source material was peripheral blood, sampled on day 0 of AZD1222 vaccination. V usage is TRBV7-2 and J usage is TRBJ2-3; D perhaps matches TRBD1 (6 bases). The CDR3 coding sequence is TGTGCCAGCAGCTTAGTGGGGGCTCTCACAGATACGCAGTATTTT. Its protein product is CASSLVGALTDTQYF. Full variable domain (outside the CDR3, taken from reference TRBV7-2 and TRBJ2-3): GAGVSQSPSNKVTEKGKDVELRCDPISGHTALYWYRQSLGQGLEFLIYFQGNSAPDKSGLPSDRFSAERTGGSVSTLTIQRTQQEDSAVYLCASSLVGALTDTQYFGPGTRLTVL.